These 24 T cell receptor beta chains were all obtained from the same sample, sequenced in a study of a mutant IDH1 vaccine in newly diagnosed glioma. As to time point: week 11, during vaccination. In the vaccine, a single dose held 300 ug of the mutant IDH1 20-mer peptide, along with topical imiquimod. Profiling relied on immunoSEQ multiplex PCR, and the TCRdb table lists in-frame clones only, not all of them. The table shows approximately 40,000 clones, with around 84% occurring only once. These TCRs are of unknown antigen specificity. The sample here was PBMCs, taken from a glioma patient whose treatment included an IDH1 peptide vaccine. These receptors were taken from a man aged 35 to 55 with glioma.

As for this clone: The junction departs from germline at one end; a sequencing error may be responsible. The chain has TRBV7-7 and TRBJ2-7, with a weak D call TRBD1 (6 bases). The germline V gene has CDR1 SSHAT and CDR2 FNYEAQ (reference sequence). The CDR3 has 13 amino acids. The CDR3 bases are TGTGCTAGCAGCCGCTCAGGGGTCGGCGAGCAGTACTTC. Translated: CASSRSGVGEQYF.

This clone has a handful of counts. Written as DNA, the CDR3 is TGTGCCAGCAGCTCAACAGGGATCGGGGAGCTGTTTTTT. This translates into CASSSTGIGELFF. The V gene is TRBV7-9, the J gene TRBJ2-2; a possible D gene is TRBD1 (6 bases). The CDR3 covers 13 residues. The V gene lost 4 bases and the J gene lost 7 bases, with 10 bases spanning the gap. Germline V gene lookup returns CDR1 SEHNR and CDR2 FQNEAQ (reference sequence).

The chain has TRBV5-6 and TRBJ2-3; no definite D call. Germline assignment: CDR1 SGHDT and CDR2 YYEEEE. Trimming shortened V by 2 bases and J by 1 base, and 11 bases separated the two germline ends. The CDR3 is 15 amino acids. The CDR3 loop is CASSFGQMGTDTQYF. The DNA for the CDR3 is TGTGCCAGCAGCTTTGGGCAGATGGGCACAGATACGCAGTATTTT.

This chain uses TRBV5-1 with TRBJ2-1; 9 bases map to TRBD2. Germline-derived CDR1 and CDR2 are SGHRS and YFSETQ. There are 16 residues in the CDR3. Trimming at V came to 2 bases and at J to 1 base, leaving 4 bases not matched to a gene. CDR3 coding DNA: TGCGCCAGCAGCTTAAGTAGCGGGAGTTCCTACAATGAGCAGTTCTTC. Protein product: CASSLSSGSSYNEQFF.

DNA for the CDR3: TGTGCCAGTAGGCACCGGGACGGGAACACTGAAGCTTTCTTT. This translates into CASRHRDGNTEAFF. The genes are TRBV19 and TRBJ1-1; tentatively, D is TRBD1 (5 bases). Germline V gene sequence: CDR1 LNHDA, CDR2 SQIVND (reference sequence). The V gene lost 6 bases and the J gene lost 1 base, with 12 bases spanning the gap. The CDR3 is 14 residues long.

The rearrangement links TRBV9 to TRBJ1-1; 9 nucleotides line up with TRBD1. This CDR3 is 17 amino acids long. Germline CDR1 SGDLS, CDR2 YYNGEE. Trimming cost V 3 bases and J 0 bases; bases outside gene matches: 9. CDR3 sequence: CASSGNRGRGLNTEAFF. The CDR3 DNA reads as TGTGCCAGCAGCGGGAACAGGGGGCGCGGGCTGAACACTGAAGCTTTCTTT.

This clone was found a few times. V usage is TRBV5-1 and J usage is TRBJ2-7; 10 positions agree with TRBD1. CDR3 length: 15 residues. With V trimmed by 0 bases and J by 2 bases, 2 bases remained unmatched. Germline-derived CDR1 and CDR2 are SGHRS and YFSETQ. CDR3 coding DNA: TGCGCCAGCAGCTTGGGGGGACAGGGGCCCTACGAGCAGTACTTC. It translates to CASSLGGQGPYEQYF.

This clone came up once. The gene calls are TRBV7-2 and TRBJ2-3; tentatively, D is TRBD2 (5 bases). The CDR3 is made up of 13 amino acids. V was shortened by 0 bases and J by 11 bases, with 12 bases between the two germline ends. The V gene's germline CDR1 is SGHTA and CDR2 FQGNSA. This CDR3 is CASSLALGVRQYF. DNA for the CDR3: TGTGCCAGCAGCTTAGCGCTCGGGGTGAGGCAGTATTTT.

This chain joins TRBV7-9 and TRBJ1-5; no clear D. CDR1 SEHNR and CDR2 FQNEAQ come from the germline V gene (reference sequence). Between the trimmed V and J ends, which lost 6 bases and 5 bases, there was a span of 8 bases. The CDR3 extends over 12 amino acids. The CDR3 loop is CASSRSDQPQHF. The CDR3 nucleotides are TGTGCCAGCAGTCGGAGCGATCAGCCCCAGCATTTT.

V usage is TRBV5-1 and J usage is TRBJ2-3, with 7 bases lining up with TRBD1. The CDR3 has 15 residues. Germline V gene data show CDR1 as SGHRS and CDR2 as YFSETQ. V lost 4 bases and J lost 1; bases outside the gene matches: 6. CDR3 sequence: CASSQQGLGTDTQYF. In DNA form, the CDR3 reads TGCGCCAGCAGCCAACAGGGGCTTGGCACAGATACGCAGTATTTT.

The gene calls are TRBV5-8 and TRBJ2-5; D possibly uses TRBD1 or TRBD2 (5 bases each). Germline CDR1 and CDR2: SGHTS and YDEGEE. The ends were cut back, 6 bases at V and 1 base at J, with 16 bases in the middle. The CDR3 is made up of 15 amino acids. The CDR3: CASNLLTAAQETQYF. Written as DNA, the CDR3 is TGTGCCAGCAACCTATTGACAGCGGCCCAAGAGACCCAGTACTTC.

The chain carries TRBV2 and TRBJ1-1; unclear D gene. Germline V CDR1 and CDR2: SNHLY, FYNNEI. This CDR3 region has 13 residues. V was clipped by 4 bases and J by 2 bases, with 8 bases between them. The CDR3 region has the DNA TGTGCCAGCAGTGGAGGGAGAAACACTGAAGCTTTCTTT. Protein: CASSGGRNTEAFF.

CDR3 in amino acids: CASSFLGTAFF. CDR3 coding DNA: TGTGCCAGCAGTTTTTTAGGGACAGCTTTCTTT. The chain has TRBV6-5 and TRBJ1-1, with a possible D match to TRBD1 (5 bases). Germline V gene lookup returns CDR1 MNHEY and CDR2 SVGAGI. V dropped 4 bases and J dropped 10 bases, with 10 bases sitting between them. This CDR3 spans 11 amino acids.

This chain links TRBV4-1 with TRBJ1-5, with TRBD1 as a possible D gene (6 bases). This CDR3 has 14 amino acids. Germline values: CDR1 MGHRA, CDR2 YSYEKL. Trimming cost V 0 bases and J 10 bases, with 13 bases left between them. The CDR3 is CASSQDLLDRPQHF. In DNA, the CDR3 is TGCGCCAGCAGCCAAGATCTCTTGGACAGACCCCAGCATTTT.

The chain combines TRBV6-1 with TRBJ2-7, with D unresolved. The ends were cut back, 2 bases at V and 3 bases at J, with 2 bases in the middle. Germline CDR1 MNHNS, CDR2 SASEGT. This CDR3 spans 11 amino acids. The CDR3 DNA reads TGTGCCAGCAGTGAATTCTACGAGCAGTACTTC. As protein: CASSEFYEQYF.

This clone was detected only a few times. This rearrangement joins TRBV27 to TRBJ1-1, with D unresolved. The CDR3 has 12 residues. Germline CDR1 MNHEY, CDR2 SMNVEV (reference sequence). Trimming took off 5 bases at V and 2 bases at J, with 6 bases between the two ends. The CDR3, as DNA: TGTGCCAGCAGTCCGGGAAACACTGAAGCTTTCTTT. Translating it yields CASSPGNTEAFF.

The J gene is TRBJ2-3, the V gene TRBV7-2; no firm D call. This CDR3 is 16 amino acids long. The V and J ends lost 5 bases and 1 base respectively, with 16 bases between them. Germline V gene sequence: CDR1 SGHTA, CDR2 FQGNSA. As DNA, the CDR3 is TGTGCCAGCAGCCTTCCGGGTTTTGGTGGCACAGATACGCAGTATTTT. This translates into CASSLPGFGGTDTQYF.

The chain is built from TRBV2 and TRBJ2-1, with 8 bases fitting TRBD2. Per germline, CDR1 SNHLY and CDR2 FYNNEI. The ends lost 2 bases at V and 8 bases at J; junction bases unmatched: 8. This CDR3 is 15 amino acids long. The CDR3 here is CASSETSGPYDEQFF. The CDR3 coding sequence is TGTGCCAGCAGTGAAACTAGCGGACCTTACGATGAGCAGTTCTTC.

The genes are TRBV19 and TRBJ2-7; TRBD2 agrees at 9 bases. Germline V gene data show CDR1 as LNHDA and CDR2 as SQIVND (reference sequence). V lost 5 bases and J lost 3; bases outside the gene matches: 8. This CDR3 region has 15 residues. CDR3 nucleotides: TGTGCCAGTAGTGTTCTAGCGGGGCGGCTCTACGAGCAGTACTTC. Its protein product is CASSVLAGRLYEQYF.

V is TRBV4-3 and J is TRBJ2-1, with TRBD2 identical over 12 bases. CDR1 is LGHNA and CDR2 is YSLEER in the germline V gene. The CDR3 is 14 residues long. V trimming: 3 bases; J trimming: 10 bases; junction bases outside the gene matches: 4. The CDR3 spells CASSHRTSGAEQFF. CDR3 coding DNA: TGCGCCAGCAGCCATCGGACTAGCGGGGCGGAGCAGTTCTTC.

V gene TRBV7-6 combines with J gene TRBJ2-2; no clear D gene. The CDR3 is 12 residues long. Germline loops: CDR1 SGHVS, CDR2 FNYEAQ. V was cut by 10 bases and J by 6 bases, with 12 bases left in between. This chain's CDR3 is CATSLLAGELFF. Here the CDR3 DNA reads TGTGCCACCTCTTTACTCGCCGGGGAGCTGTTTTTT.

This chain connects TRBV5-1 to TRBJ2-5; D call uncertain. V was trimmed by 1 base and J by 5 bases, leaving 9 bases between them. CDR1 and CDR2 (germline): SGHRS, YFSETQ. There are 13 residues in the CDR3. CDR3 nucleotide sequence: TGCGCCAGCAGCTTGCTGGTCTCGGAGACCCAGTACTTC. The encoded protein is CASSLLVSETQYF.

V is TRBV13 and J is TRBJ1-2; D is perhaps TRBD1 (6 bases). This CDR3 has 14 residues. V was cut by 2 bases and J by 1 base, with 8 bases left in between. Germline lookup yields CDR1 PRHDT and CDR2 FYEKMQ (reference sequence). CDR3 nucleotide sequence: TGTGCCAGCAGCTTAACAGGGATTAACTATGGCTACACCTTC. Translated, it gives CASSLTGINYGYTF.

This CDR3 reads CSVEDFRRENEQFF. CDR3 DNA sequence: TGCAGCGTTGAAGATTTCCGAAGGGAAAATGAGCAGTTCTTC. The chain recombines TRBV29-1 with TRBJ2-1; D remains unclear. CDR3 size: 14 residues. V dropped 0 bases and J dropped 7 bases, with 13 bases sitting between them. Per germline, CDR1 SQVTM and CDR2 ANQGSEA.